This TCR beta chain was identified in a study of blood T cell repertoires in COVID-19. The J segment lost 5 bases and the V segment lost 10 bases, leaving 5 bases of the junction unmatched. The CDR3 length is 12 residues. This clone was seen only once. How the authors handled the data: Estimates of nucleated cell counts were drawn from the amplification of reference gene primers. Assay: immunoSEQ multiplex PCR; the TCRdb copy retains only in-frame clones and omits some. V and J calls and clone size are copied from that table; D and trimming were computed from the DNA. The table has over 150,000 clones, over 65% seen once; the top ten hold under 2%.

The specimen sequenced was peripheral blood. The chain carries TRBV12-3 or TRBV12-4 and TRBJ1-5, with 7 bases lining up with TRBD1. The sequence was collected from a man at least 80 years old with acute or convalescent COVID-19. DNA for the CDR3: TGTGCCACCAGACAGGGAGATCAGCCCCAGCATTTT. Translation gives CATRQGDQPQHF.